This T cell receptor beta chain originates from a study of blood T cell repertoires in COVID-19. Study-level information: From T cells, B-cell-depleted T cells, or PBMCs came the material, which was cDNA or gDNA.

CDR1 and CDR2 (germline): SGHTA, FQGTGA. This CDR3 is built from 14 residues. V lost 1 base and J lost 8, with 14 bases in between. Two consecutive negative NP/OP PCR tests, clearance, or resolved symptoms defined Cohort 3 recovery. TCRdb's copy holds only in-frame clones and misses some; the assay was immunoSEQ multiplex PCR. This table has around 260,000 clones, more than 80% appearing once. The chain joins TRBV7-3 to TRBJ1-2, with D possibly matching TRBD1 (6 bases). The sequencing input was PBMCs or T cells enriched from blood (not recorded which). The clonotype was recovered from a woman aged 30 to 39 who had recovered from COVID-19. The CDR3 sequence is CASSLRGQGDGYTF. The CDR3 nucleotides are TGTGCCAGCAGCTTAAGGGGGCAGGGCGACGGCTACACCTTC.